Shown below are 30 T cell receptor beta chains from a single sample sequenced in a study of blood T cell repertoires in COVID-19. Profiled with immunoSEQ multiplex PCR; TCRdb holds only in-frame clones, not every one. The data hold 300,000 to 350,000 clones, with 75% to 95% observed a single time. Input material: peripheral blood. The receptors here all came from a young woman with COVID-19, enrolled during active disease.

V gene TRBV7-9 combines with J gene TRBJ2-7; 7 positions match TRBD2. With 6 bases clipped from V and 0 bases from J, the junction kept 8 bases outside the gene matches. This CDR3 is built from 15 residues. CDR1 is SEHNR, CDR2 FQNEAQ, per germline (reference sequence). In DNA, the CDR3 is TGTGCCAGCAGTGGTCGGGAGGTTAGCTCCTACGAGCAGTACTTC. It translates to CASSGREVSSYEQYF.

The rearrangement uses TRBV2 and TRBJ2-7, with D perhaps matching TRBD2 (7 bases). The CDR3 is 19 residues long. Trimming pared 0 bases from V and 0 bases from J, leaving 21 bases between. Germline CDR1 reads SNHLY; CDR2 reads FYNNEI. The CDR3 DNA follows: TGTGCCAGCAGTGAAGCTACAGGGAACGGGGGGCCCCACTCCTACGAGCAGTACTTC. As protein: CASSEATGNGGPHSYEQYF.

The chain couples TRBV7-2 to TRBJ1-4; perhaps TRBD1 as D (6 bases). Trimming left V 5 bases short and J 7 bases short, with 23 bases between. The CDR3 is 17 residues long. CDR1 and CDR2 (germline): SGHTA, FQGNSA. CDR3 loop: CASSRGLSRGVGEKLFF. In DNA, the CDR3 is TGTGCCAGCAGCCGTGGGCTAAGCAGGGGAGTTGGTGAAAAACTGTTTTTT.

This clone showed up just a few times. V is TRBV27 and J is TRBJ1-5; TRBD1 agrees at 8 bases. Germline CDR1 is MNHEY and CDR2 is SMNVEV (reference sequence). The CDR3 length is 14 residues. J lost 6 bases, V lost 5 bases, and 6 bases had no gene match. CDR3 loop: CASSLQGAGQPQHF. CDR3 in DNA: TGTGCCAGCAGTCTTCAGGGGGCTGGTCAGCCCCAGCATTTT.

This chain links TRBV18 with TRBJ2-5; D may be TRBD1 (5 bases). The CDR3 sequence is 14 residues long. With 6 bases removed from V and 5 bases from J, the gap between germline ends came to 16 bases. CDR1 and CDR2 from the germline V gene are KGHSH and LQKENI. The CDR3, as DNA: TGTGCCAGCTCCCTTGCGCGCAGGGCCGAGACCCAGTACTTC. It translates to CASSLARRAETQYF.

The V gene is TRBV12-3 or TRBV12-4, the J gene TRBJ1-2, with 7 bases identical to TRBD1. Trimming at V came to 6 bases and at J to 7 bases, leaving 8 bases not matched to a gene. The CDR3 length is 13 residues. In DNA form, the CDR3 reads TGTGCCAGCAGCCGAGACAGGGAGAGTGGCTACACCTTC. Protein: CASSRDRESGYTF.

CDR3 DNA sequence: TGTGCCAGCTCCCTCGACTCTAACTATGGCTACACCTTC. This encodes CASSLDSNYGYTF. The chain employs TRBV12-3 or TRBV12-4 and TRBJ1-2; unclear D gene. This CDR3 region has 13 residues. V was clipped by 8 bases and J by 0 bases, with 10 bases between them.

J is TRBJ2-7 and V is TRBV24-1, with D unclear. Per the germline V gene, CDR1 is KGHDR and CDR2 is SFDVKD. V gave up 5 bases and J gave up 0 bases, with 4 bases separating them. This CDR3 region has 12 residues. CDR3 sequence reads: CATSGLSYEQYF. Here the CDR3 DNA reads TGTGCCACCAGTGGTCTCTCCTACGAGCAGTACTTC.

This clone appeared a few times. The chain uses TRBV4-3 and TRBJ2-7; the D is unclear. V lost 3 bases and J lost 3, with 9 bases in between. Germline CDR1 LGHNA, CDR2 YSLEER. This CDR3 comprises 13 residues. Here the CDR3 DNA reads TGCGCCAGCAGCCAGGTACAGAGCTACGAGCAGTACTTC. It codes for CASSQVQSYEQYF.

The chain carries TRBV5-1 and TRBJ1-1; TRBD1 aligns across 9 bases. Germline V lookup: CDR1 SGHRS, CDR2 YFSETQ. There are 15 residues in the CDR3. Losses at the gene ends were 3 bases for V and 5 bases for J; bases not matched to a gene: 8. The CDR3 DNA is TGCGCCAGCAGCTCGCCAAACAGGGGGCAAACTGAAGCTTTCTTT. Translation: CASSSPNRGQTEAFF.

J is TRBJ1-1 and V is TRBV30, with D perhaps matching TRBD1 (6 bases). Deletions cut 5 bases from V and 0 bases from J, with 13 bases between. This CDR3 region has 14 residues. CDR1 and CDR2 from the germline V gene are GTSNPN and SVGIG (reference sequence). Here the CDR3 DNA reads TGTGCCTGGGGCAGGGGCGGCATGAACACTGAAGCTTTCTTT. It translates to CAWGRGGMNTEAFF.

This chain joins TRBV10-3 and TRBJ2-3; D perhaps matches TRBD2 (6 bases). Germline CDR1 and CDR2: ENHRY and SYGVKD. The V end lost 7 bases, the J end lost 1 base, and 21 bases lay between the germline ends. The CDR3 loop spans 17 amino acids. Here the CDR3 reads CAINPGAPSVGTDTQYF. CDR3 bases: TGTGCCATCAACCCCGGGGCCCCTAGCGTCGGCACAGATACGCAGTATTTT.

The chain employs TRBV24-1 and TRBJ1-5, with D unclear. Between the trimmed V and J ends, which lost 6 bases and 1 base, there was a span of 3 bases. Germline CDR1 KGHDR, CDR2 SFDVKD. CDR3 length equals 12 residues. The CDR3 sequence is CATSQSNQPQHF. In DNA, the CDR3 is TGTGCCACCAGTCAAAGCAATCAGCCCCAGCATTTT.

The CDR3 DNA follows: TGTGCCAGCGGAGATGCTAACTATGGCTACACCTTC. The encoded protein is CASGDANYGYTF. This chain uses TRBV12-3 or TRBV12-4 with TRBJ1-2; D not certain. Trimming pared 8 bases from V and 0 bases from J, leaving 7 bases between. The CDR3 spans 12 residues.

DNA of the CDR3: TGCGCCAGCAGCCCCGGACATATGAACACTGAAGCTTTCTTT. This encodes CASSPGHMNTEAFF. The chain couples TRBV4-1 to TRBJ1-1; D perhaps matches TRBD1 (5 bases). Deletions cut 4 bases from V and 0 bases from J, with 9 bases between. Germline-derived CDR1 and CDR2 are MGHRA and YSYEKL. This CDR3 region has 14 residues.

The chain couples TRBV15 to TRBJ2-7; 10 bases map to TRBD1. The V and J ends lost 1 base and 3 bases, in that order; junction bases with no gene match: 3. Germline lookup yields CDR1 LNHNV and CDR2 YYDKDF (reference sequence). This CDR3 has 15 amino acids. CDR3: CATSRGGTGVYEQYF. CDR3 nucleotides: TGTGCCACCAGCAGAGGGGGGACAGGGGTCTACGAGCAGTACTTC.

The chain has TRBV6-5 and TRBJ1-1; 10 nucleotides align to TRBD1. Losses at the gene ends were 6 bases for V and 5 bases for J; bases not matched to a gene: 6. The CDR3 loop spans 14 amino acids. Germline-derived CDR1 and CDR2 are MNHEY and SVGAGI. The CDR3 DNA reads TGTGCCAGCAGGATGACAGGGGGCAGTACTGAAGCTTTCTTT. Its translation: CASRMTGGSTEAFF.

The count of this clone is one. This chain connects TRBV5-1 to TRBJ1-1; D gene ambiguous. There are 16 residues in the CDR3. V lost 0 bases, J lost 4 bases, and 16 bases lay in between. Germline V gene lookup returns CDR1 SGHRS and CDR2 YFSETQ. CDR3 nucleotides: TGCGCCAGCAGCTTGGCCTTCTCCTTTGTGTCCACTGAAGCTTTCTTT. Amino acid sequence: CASSLAFSFVSTEAFF.

The chain joins TRBV12-3 or TRBV12-4 to TRBJ1-6; D unresolved. V was clipped by 5 bases and J by 8 bases, with 7 bases between them. CDR3 length: 12 amino acids. The CDR3 is CASSPKDSPLHF. CDR3 bases: TGTGCCAGCAGTCCTAAAGATTCACCCCTCCACTTT.

This clone was detected once. The chain links TRBV15 to TRBJ2-1; 7 bases match TRBD1. Germline V gene lookup returns CDR1 LNHNV and CDR2 YYDKDF (reference sequence). Unmatched junction bases numbered 8, after V lost 5 bases and J lost 7 bases. The CDR3 is 14 amino acids. The CDR3 loop is CATSGRTGLNEQFF. The CDR3 coding sequence is TGTGCCACCAGCGGTCGGACAGGACTTAATGAGCAGTTCTTC.

The chain joins TRBV4-1 to TRBJ1-5, with TRBD1 matching 8 bases. The CDR3 totals 14 residues. Trimming at V came to 0 bases and at J to 7 bases, leaving 2 bases not matched to a gene. Per the germline V gene, CDR1 is MGHRA and CDR2 is YSYEKL. The CDR3 protein is CASSQESGGQPQHF. Here the CDR3 DNA reads TGCGCCAGCAGCCAAGAATCAGGGGGCCAGCCCCAGCATTTT.

This clone was seen a single time. The V call is TRBV11-2, the J call TRBJ1-4, with 9 bases identical to TRBD1. V shed 0 bases, J shed 8 bases, and the junction held 10 bases outside the gene matches. CDR3 length: 17 residues. Germline assignment: CDR1 SGHAT and CDR2 FQNNGV. The CDR3 bases are TGTGCCAGCAGCTTAGATCCCCGGACAGGGGAAAGGGAAAAACTGTTTTTT. It yields the protein CASSLDPRTGEREKLFF.

The chain employs TRBV3-1 (or the pseudogene TRBV3-2) and TRBJ1-1, with a tentative D call TRBD1 (6 bases). The V end lost 5 bases, the J end lost 5 bases, and 12 bases lay between the germline ends. This CDR3 comprises 13 residues. CDR1 is LGHDT and CDR2 is YNNKEL in the germline V gene (reference sequence). CDR3: CASSVDRGTEAFF. In DNA, the CDR3 is TGTGCCAGCAGCGTAGATAGGGGGACTGAAGCTTTCTTT.

The gene calls are TRBV27 and TRBJ2-7, with TRBD2 matching over 9 bases. The CDR3 length is 14 residues. Germline V lookup: CDR1 MNHEY, CDR2 SMNVEV (reference sequence). Trimming took 10 bases from V and 4 from J; bases not matched to a gene: 11. The CDR3 spells CATRPLAGRYEQYF. The DNA of the CDR3 is TGTGCCACCCGACCCCTAGCGGGACGGTACGAGCAGTACTTC.

The CDR3 reads CASRKDNSNTGELFF. The CDR3 DNA reads TGTGCCAGCAGGAAGGACAACTCGAACACCGGGGAGCTGTTTTTT. The V gene is TRBV2, the J gene TRBJ2-2; D possibly corresponds to TRBD1 (5 bases). The CDR3 loop spans 15 amino acids. In germline, CDR1 is SNHLY, CDR2 FYNNEI. V lost 6 bases and J 0 bases, leaving 11 bases between the germline ends.

V is TRBV5-8 and J is TRBJ1-1; D uncertain. CDR1 and CDR2 from the germline V gene are SGHTS and YDEGEE. CDR3 length: 13 amino acids. Trimming removed 0 bases from V and 0 bases from J, with 3 bases in between. The CDR3 sequence is CASSLGLNTEAFF. CDR3 nucleotides: TGTGCCAGCAGCTTGGGGCTGAACACTGAAGCTTTCTTT.

This clone occurred once. The chain is built from TRBV4-1 and TRBJ2-1, with 13 bases fitting TRBD2. Germline V gives CDR1 MGHRA, CDR2 YSYEKL. The CDR3 has 18 residues. The J segment lost 7 bases and the V segment lost 0 bases, leaving 9 bases of the junction unmatched. CDR3 coding DNA: TGCGCCAGCAGCCAAGATGGGGGGACTAGCGGGACAATTAATGAGCAGTTCTTC. Its protein product is CASSQDGGTSGTINEQFF.

The chain uses TRBV27 and TRBJ2-7, with 12 bases that match TRBD2. Trimming at V came to 6 bases and at J to 2 bases, leaving 14 bases not matched to a gene. This CDR3 comprises 18 residues. From germline, CDR1 is MNHEY and CDR2 SMNVEV (reference sequence). Here the CDR3 DNA reads TGTGCCAGCAGCAAAGAGGCTAGCGGGAGGGCCGGGACCTACGAGCAGTACTTC. This gives the protein CASSKEASGRAGTYEQYF.

The chain has TRBV28 and TRBJ1-2; unclear D gene. This CDR3 spans 15 amino acids. Trimming stripped 4 bases from V and 1 base from J, with 13 bases between. In germline, CDR1 is MDHEN, CDR2 SYDVKM. CDR3 sequence: CASSWFPGINYGYTF. Written as DNA, the CDR3 is TGTGCCAGCAGTTGGTTCCCCGGGATTAACTATGGCTACACCTTC.

The V call is TRBV7-9, the J call TRBJ1-2, with 9 bases matching TRBD1. The CDR3 is 13 amino acids. V dropped 5 bases and J dropped 2; count of bases not matched to a gene: 0. From germline, CDR1 is SEHNR and CDR2 FQNEAQ (reference sequence). DNA for the CDR3: TGTGCCAGCAGCACAGGGGGCAACTATGGCTACACCTTC. It specifies CASSTGGNYGYTF.